A single sample gave rise to the 12 T cell receptor beta chains below, sequenced in a study of T-cell reconstitution after alpha-beta-depleted transplantation in children (dated by TCRdb to between 2015 and 2016). What the treatment or condition label conveys for this sample: allogeneic hematopoietic cell transplantation with graft depleted of TCRalphabeta T cells and CD19 B cells. The method was PCR. Sequencing took place on an Illumina HiSeq 2500. TCR library preparation used molecular barcoding, with unique molecular identifiers applied to normalize quantification of the TCRbeta repertoire. The public reads were reprocessed in TCRdb via fastp at Q25 and MiXCR, keeping in-frame beta chains. Identical CDR3 proteins give one entry, which carries the most common genes and DNA. Within this sample are 800,000 to 1,000,000 distinct CDR3 sequences, with 25% to 30% of them counted one time only. The ten largest clones capture about 28% of the sample.

Sequences were derived from PBMCs, mostly from graft donor cells, sampled 360 days after TCRalphabeta/CD19-depleted stem cell transplant. The receptors were sampled from a boy younger than two who had a stem cell transplant for SCID, so the T cells may come from the graft donor.

The CDR3 nucleotides are TGCGCCAGCAGCCAAGGAGGGGTCGAGCAGTACTTC. Amino acids: CASSQGGVEQYF. J is TRBJ2-7 and V is TRBV4-1; tentatively, D is TRBD1 or TRBD2 (5 bases each). Trimming took off 1 base at V and 6 bases at J, with 7 bases between the two ends. The CDR3 is made up of 12 amino acids. Germline V gene sequence: CDR1 MGHRA, CDR2 YSYEKL.

The chain carries TRBV20-1 and TRBJ2-7, with 10 bases aligning to TRBD2. CDR1 is DFQATT and CDR2 is SNEGSKA in the germline V gene (reference sequence). The CDR3 loop spans 12 amino acids. The CDR3 DNA follows: TGCAGCCTAGCGGGAGCTCCGTACGAGCAGTACTTC. Amino acids: CSLAGAPYEQYF.

This clonotype has a handful of counts. The gene calls are TRBV12-3 or TRBV12-4 and TRBJ1-1; 8 bases match TRBD1. The CDR3 is made up of 15 amino acids. J gave up 2 bases and V 3 bases, and 5 bases lay outside the gene matches. CDR3 protein: CASSLDRDLNTEAFF. The CDR3, as DNA: TGTGCCAGCAGTTTGGACAGGGACCTAAACACTGAAGCTTTCTTT.

The genes are TRBV4-1 and TRBJ1-1; D uncertain. CDR1 and CDR2 from the germline V gene are MGHRA and YSYEKL. V gave up 3 bases and J gave up 8 bases, with 22 bases separating them. This CDR3 spans 16 amino acids. The CDR3 region is CASSHPFLGWASEAFF. The CDR3 coding sequence is TGCGCCAGCAGCCACCCTTTCCTAGGGTGGGCATCGGAAGCTTTCTTT.

V is TRBV29-1 and J is TRBJ2-1; D possibly matches TRBD1 or TRBD2 (6 bases each). CDR3 size: 10 residues. In germline, CDR1 is SQVTM, CDR2 ANQGSEA. The V gene lost 3 bases and the J gene lost 15 bases, with 12 bases spanning the gap. The CDR3 reads CSVDLGGGFF. The CDR3 DNA sequence: TGCAGCGTTGATTTGGGGGGCGGGTTCTTC.

The rearrangement links TRBV6-2 or TRBV6-3 to TRBJ1-6; D ambiguous. This CDR3 is built from 15 residues. Trimming left V 4 bases short and J 7 bases short, with 14 bases between. From germline, CDR1 is MNHEY and CDR2 SVGEGT. CDR3 amino acids: CASSFFTGSNSPLHF. The CDR3 bases are TGTGCCAGCAGTTTCTTTACCGGTTCGAATTCACCCCTCCACTTT.

V is TRBV6-2 or TRBV6-3 and J is TRBJ2-7; unclear D gene. Trimming removed 1 base at V and 3 bases at J, with 10 bases between. The germline V gene has CDR1 MNHEY and CDR2 SVGEGT. The CDR3 has 14 amino acids. CDR3 protein: CASSYLGQNYEQYF. CDR3 in DNA: TGTGCCAGCAGTTACTTGGGCCAGAACTACGAGCAGTACTTC.

The chain employs TRBV20-1 and TRBJ2-1; no clear D gene. Germline V gene sequence: CDR1 DFQATT, CDR2 SNEGSKA (reference sequence). The CDR3 runs 14 residues. The V gene lost 3 bases and the J gene lost 4 bases, with 13 bases spanning the gap. CDR3 nucleotide sequence: TGCAGTGCTAGGTTAACTGTAACATACAATGAGCAGTTCTTC. It is translated as CSARLTVTYNEQFF.

CDR3 DNA sequence: TGTGCCAGCAGCCAATCGGCCAGTCTAGATTCTGAAGCTTTCTTT. This codes for CASSQSASLDSEAFF. The chain links TRBV16 to TRBJ1-1; D unresolved. Per the germline V gene, CDR1 is KGHSY and CDR2 is FQNENV. Trimming stripped 0 bases from V and 6 bases from J, with 14 bases between. The CDR3 extends over 15 amino acids. Full variable domain (remainder filled in from reference TRBV16 and TRBJ1-1): GEEVAQTPKHLVRGEGQKAKLYCAPIKGHSYVFWYQQVLKNEFKFLISFQNENVFDETGMPKERFSAKCLPNSPCSLEIQATKLEDSAVYFCASSQSASLDSEAFFGQGTRLTVV.

The rearrangement links TRBV10-2 to TRBJ1-1; 7 bases map to TRBD1. The trim removed 6 bases at V and 4 bases at J, leaving 8 bases unmatched. The V gene's germline CDR1 is WSHSY and CDR2 SAAADI. CDR3 length: 14 amino acids. CDR3 nucleotides: TGCGCCAGCAGGTGGGCAGGGGGTATCACTGAAGCTTTCTTT. Translated, it gives CASRWAGGITEAFF.

V and J are TRBV12-3 or TRBV12-4 and TRBJ2-2; D uncertain. This CDR3 comprises 14 residues. V lost 0 bases and J 6 bases, leaving 8 bases between the germline ends. Written as DNA, the CDR3 is TGTGCCAGCAGTTTAGCCTCGTATCCCGGGGAGCTGTTTTTT. Translation: CASSLASYPGELFF.

The chain couples TRBV6-1 to TRBJ1-4; D is unresolved. The CDR3 is 14 amino acids. Germline V lookup: CDR1 MNHNS, CDR2 SASEGT. The ends were cut back, 8 bases at V and 8 bases at J, with 18 bases in the middle. The CDR3 sequence: CASAISFRAEKLFF. The CDR3 bases are TGTGCCAGCGCGATATCTTTTCGGGCCGAAAAACTGTTTTTT.